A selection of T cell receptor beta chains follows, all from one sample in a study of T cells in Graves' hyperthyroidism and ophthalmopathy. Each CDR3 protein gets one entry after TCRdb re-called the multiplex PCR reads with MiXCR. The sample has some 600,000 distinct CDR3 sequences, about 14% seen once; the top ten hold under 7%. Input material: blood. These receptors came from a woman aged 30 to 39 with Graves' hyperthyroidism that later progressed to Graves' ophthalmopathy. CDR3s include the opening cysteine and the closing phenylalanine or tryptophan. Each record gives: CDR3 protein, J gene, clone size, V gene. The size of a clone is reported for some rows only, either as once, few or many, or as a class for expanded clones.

cdr3_aa: CASSARGSHEQYF; j_call: TRBJ2-7; clone_size: many; v_call: TRBV27
cdr3_aa: CASRPSGRSSYEQYF; j_call: TRBJ2-7; clone_size: .; v_call: TRBV3-1
cdr3_aa: CASSPGYSGNTIYF; j_call: TRBJ1-3; clone_size: .; v_call: TRBV18
cdr3_aa: CATSDAGSVGHTGELFF; j_call: TRBJ2-2; clone_size: many; v_call: TRBV24-1
cdr3_aa: CASSKGGGSHYTF; j_call: TRBJ1-2; clone_size: .; v_call: TRBV7-6
cdr3_aa: CAWRTATDTQYF; j_call: TRBJ2-3; clone_size: many; v_call: TRBV30
cdr3_aa: CSPTDWREKLFF; j_call: TRBJ1-4; clone_size: many; v_call: TRBV20-1
cdr3_aa: CASTHRQGPNEQYF; j_call: TRBJ2-7; clone_size: once; v_call: TRBV19
cdr3_aa: CASSLPPGSESSYEQYF; j_call: TRBJ2-7; clone_size: many; v_call: TRBV5-6
cdr3_aa: CASSKRVSQETQYF; j_call: TRBJ2-5; clone_size: many; v_call: TRBV9
cdr3_aa: CSARSSANTDTQYF; j_call: TRBJ2-3; clone_size: .; v_call: TRBV20-1
cdr3_aa: CSAPMTGERGNTIYF; j_call: TRBJ1-3; clone_size: .; v_call: TRBV20-1
cdr3_aa: CASSYPGVETQYF; j_call: TRBJ2-5; clone_size: .; v_call: TRBV6-2/TRBV6-3
cdr3_aa: CASSKGAGIFYEQYF; j_call: TRBJ2-7; clone_size: few; v_call: TRBV7-2
cdr3_aa: CASSLRDRDYGYTF; j_call: TRBJ1-2; clone_size: many; v_call: TRBV27
cdr3_aa: CASSLDLAGGPVKETQYF; j_call: TRBJ2-5; clone_size: many; v_call: TRBV7-8
cdr3_aa: CASSQDPGANTEAFF; j_call: TRBJ1-1; clone_size: .; v_call: TRBV4-3
cdr3_aa: CASTEVRGQNSPLHF; j_call: TRBJ1-6; clone_size: many; v_call: TRBV27
cdr3_aa: CASRTYPNEQFF; j_call: TRBJ2-1; clone_size: many; v_call: TRBV2
cdr3_aa: CATSRVETGSYEQYF; j_call: TRBJ2-7; clone_size: many; v_call: TRBV15
cdr3_aa: CASSQGTSGLLDEQYF; j_call: TRBJ2-7; clone_size: .; v_call: TRBV4-3
cdr3_aa: CAHGVAGPGETRYF; j_call: TRBJ2-5; clone_size: .; v_call: TRBV30